These 17 T cell receptor beta chains came from one sample sequenced in a study of control samples from healthy donors and cancer patients. Produced via immunoSEQ multiplex PCR; TCRdb's table is partial and in-frame only. This sample has around 26,000 clones; more than 75% occur once, and the top ten carry about 25%. Source material: PBMCs. These TCRs come from a man aged 60 to 75 with colorectal cancer.

The rearrangement joins TRBV5-4 to TRBJ2-7; a weak D match, TRBD1 (5 bases). V was trimmed by 5 bases and J by 2 bases, leaving 8 bases between them. Germline V gene lookup returns CDR1 SGHNT and CDR2 YYREEE (reference sequence). This CDR3 has 12 amino acids. The CDR3 loop is CASRDTAYEQYV. CDR3 in DNA: TGTGCCAGCAGGGACACGGCCTACGAGCAGTACGTC.

The chain is built from TRBV7-6 and TRBJ1-1, with D possibly TRBD1 on 5 matching bases. There are 16 residues in the CDR3. The germline V gene encodes CDR1 SGHVS and CDR2 FNYEAQ. The germline V and J ends were trimmed by 0 bases and 3 bases, with 14 bases remaining between them. CDR3 coding DNA: TGTGCCAGCAGCTTAGCATTACGGGACCAATACACTGAAGCTTTCTTT. Its protein is CASSLALRDQYTEAFF.

This rearrangement joins TRBV3-1 (or the pseudogene TRBV3-2) to TRBJ1-1; D is ambiguous. The V end was cut by 2 bases, the J end by 5 bases, with 9 bases between. Germline assignment: CDR1 LGHDT and CDR2 YNNKEL (reference sequence). This CDR3 is built from 13 residues. The CDR3 protein is CASSQMSGTEAFF. CDR3 coding DNA: TGTGCCAGCAGCCAAATGTCCGGGACTGAAGCTTTCTTT.

The chain links TRBV10-3 to TRBJ1-1, with D hard to call. Trimming took 7 bases from V and 6 from J, leaving 18 bases between them. In germline, CDR1 is ENHRY, CDR2 SYGVKD. The CDR3 runs to 14 residues. The CDR3 DNA reads TGTGCCATCACCCTGGCGCCCCGAGAGCCTGAAGCTTTCTTT. It translates to CAITLAPREPEAFF.

The V and J genes are TRBV19 and TRBJ1-1; possible D gene TRBD1, 5 bases. The CDR3 sequence is 13 residues long. Germline-derived CDR1 and CDR2 are LNHDA and SQIVND (reference sequence). The V end was cut by 5 bases, the J end by 2 bases, with 9 bases between. CDR3 sequence (DNA): TGTGCCAGTAGTGTCAGGGTTAACACTGAAGCTTTCTTT. Amino acid sequence: CASSVRVNTEAFF.

A single count supports this clone. The rearrangement joins TRBV6-2 or TRBV6-3 to TRBJ2-2; the D gene could be TRBD1 or TRBD2 (6 bases each). The CDR3 consists of 14 residues. Germline lookup yields CDR1 MNHEY and CDR2 SVGEGT. The V gene lost 4 bases and the J gene lost 6 bases, with 12 bases spanning the gap. CDR3 in amino acids: CASSLAGEAGELFF. CDR3 DNA: TGTGCCAGCAGTTTGGCAGGGGAGGCCGGGGAGCTGTTTTTT.

The genes are TRBV27 and TRBJ2-1; D possibly corresponds to TRBD2 (5 bases). Germline loops: CDR1 MNHEY, CDR2 SMNVEV (reference sequence). The CDR3 covers 15 residues. Between the trimmed V and J ends, which lost 2 bases and 0 bases, there was a span of 8 bases. DNA for the CDR3: TGTGCCAGCAGTTTAGAGGGAAGCTCCTACAATGAGCAGTTCTTC. Translation: CASSLEGSSYNEQFF.

The chain carries TRBV2 and TRBJ1-4, with TRBD1 as a possible D gene (6 bases). Germline V lookup: CDR1 SNHLY, CDR2 FYNNEI. The CDR3 length is 15 residues. The V end lost 2 bases, the J end lost 10 bases, and 17 bases lay between the germline ends. The CDR3 reads CASSEQGPRSGKLFF. The DNA for the CDR3 is TGTGCCAGCAGTGAACAGGGGCCACGTAGTGGAAAACTGTTTTTT.

The chain employs TRBV19 and TRBJ2-3; no firm D call. CDR1 and CDR2 from the germline V gene are LNHDA and SQIVND (reference sequence). V lost 0 bases and J lost 0, with 7 bases in between. The CDR3 covers 15 residues. The DNA of the CDR3 is TGTGCCAGTAGTATAGATAGGGCAAGCACAGATACGCAGTATTTT. Its protein is CASSIDRASTDTQYF. Full variable domain (rest looked up from reference TRBV19 and TRBJ2-3): DGGITQSPKYLFRKEGQNVTLSCEQNLNHDAMYWYRQDPGQGLRLIYYSQIVNDFQKGDIAEGYSVSREKKESFPLTVTSAQKNPTAFYLCASSIDRASTDTQYFGPGTRLTVL.

The chain joins TRBV6-2 or TRBV6-3 to TRBJ2-3; perhaps TRBD1 as D (6 bases). The CDR3 totals 15 residues. Germline V lookup: CDR1 MNHEY, CDR2 SVGEGT. V was cut by 1 base and J by 2 bases, with 10 bases left in between. The CDR3 DNA sequence: TGTGCCAGCAGTTACTTAGGGGGAGACACAGATACGCAGTATTTT. It translates to CASSYLGGDTDTQYF.

The rearrangement links TRBV4-3 to TRBJ1-1; D gene ambiguous. The CDR3 is 14 amino acids. Trimming shortened V by 1 base and J by 7 bases, and 13 bases separated the two germline ends. In germline, CDR1 is LGHNA, CDR2 YSLEER. In DNA form, the CDR3 reads TGCGCCAGCAGCCAAGTTTCCGGTTTTGGTGAAGCTTTCTTT. It encodes CASSQVSGFGEAFF.

The J gene is TRBJ2-1, the V gene TRBV5-1; D is uncertain. The CDR3 sequence is 15 residues long. Germline loops: CDR1 SGHRS, CDR2 YFSETQ. Trimming removed 0 bases at V and 0 bases at J, with 7 bases between. CDR3 protein: CASSLGTVSYNEQFF. The CDR3 nucleotides read TGCGCCAGCAGCTTGGGTACGGTCTCCTACAATGAGCAGTTCTTC.

CDR3: CASSDGDSNEQFF. In nucleotides, the CDR3 is TGTGCCAGCAGTGACGGTGACTCCAATGAGCAGTTCTTC. V is TRBV6-4 and J is TRBJ2-1; no clear D. Germline lookup yields CDR1 MRHNA and CDR2 SNTAGT. The CDR3 spans 13 residues. With 2 bases removed from V and 6 bases from J, the gap between germline ends came to 8 bases.

This chain connects TRBV29-1 to TRBJ1-1; 7 positions agree with TRBD1. Germline V gives CDR1 SQVTM, CDR2 ANQGSEA. V gave up 5 bases and J gave up 4 bases; unmatched junction bases: 4. The CDR3 sequence is 12 residues long. CDR3 DNA: TGCAGCGTTAAACAGGGGCGCACTGAAGCTTTCTTT. This encodes CSVKQGRTEAFF.

The chain joins TRBV6-6 to TRBJ2-7; 11 bases agree with TRBD1. Germline V gene sequence: CDR1 MNHNY, CDR2 SVGAGI (reference sequence). CDR3 length: 15 residues. V shed 6 bases and J 4 bases; nucleotides not matched to a gene: 8. The CDR3 DNA is TGTGCCAGCAGACGTACCGGGACAGGGGGTTACGAGCAGTACTTC. It yields the protein CASRRTGTGGYEQYF.

This sequence joins TRBV9 and TRBJ1-1; D uncertain. The CDR3 runs 14 residues. CDR1 SGDLS and CDR2 YYNGEE come from the germline V gene. Deletions cut 1 base from V and 0 bases from J, with 7 bases between. CDR3 sequence (DNA): TGTGCCAGCAGCGTACTGGCCCTGAACACTGAAGCTTTCTTT. As protein: CASSVLALNTEAFF.

This clone was seen once. This rearrangement joins TRBV5-4 to TRBJ1-6, with unresolved D. The V end lost 2 bases, the J end lost 6 bases, and 9 bases lay between the germline ends. The V gene's germline CDR1 is SGHNT and CDR2 YYREEE (reference sequence). CDR3 length equals 14 residues. The CDR3 DNA sequence: TGTGCCAGCAGCTTAGGGCAGATTAATTCACCCCTCCACTTT. This encodes CASSLGQINSPLHF.